This is a list of T cell receptor beta chains from one sample in a study of shared T cell receptors in the human thymus. Some clones are missing from TCRdb's copy, which holds only in-frame ones; the method was immunoSEQ multiplex PCR. The table records 540,000 or so clones, 78% of them present only once. This same sample was also part of a study on human thymus T cells.

Sample: thymocytes. Receptors were obtained from a boy in the first two years of life with a congenital heart defect. CDR3s include the opening cysteine and the closing phenylalanine or tryptophan. D genes are given only for firm matches. Some rows have no size entry. The others give once, few or many, or a class for an expanded clone.

j_gene | abundance | d_gene | v_gene | CDR3nt | CDR3aa
TRBJ2-7 | - | TRBD2 | TRBV6-6 | TGTGCCAGCAGTTACTCAGAGCGGGAGGTGAACTACGAGCAGTACTTC | CASSYSEREVNYEQYF
TRBJ1-4 | - | - | TRBV30 | TGTGCCTGGAGCCCCGGGGGAAGGAGGCTGTTTTTT | CAWSPGGRRLFF
TRBJ2-1 | - | TRBD1 | TRBV30 | TGTGCCTGGAGTTTGGACAGGGGGGCAAGCAATGAGCAGTTCTTC | CAWSLDRGASNEQFF
TRBJ2-7 | - | - | TRBV7-2 | TGTGCCAGCAGCCCCACACAGTACGAGCAGTACTTC | CASSPTQYEQYF
TRBJ2-7 | - | TRBD1 | TRBV7-2 | TGTGCCAGCAGCTTGGGGACAGTCCGCGAGCAGTACTTC | CASSLGTVREQYF
TRBJ2-3 | - | TRBD2 | TRBV29-1 | TGCAGCGTTGCCCCCAGCGGGAGGGAAAGCACAGATACGCAGTATTTT | CSVAPSGRESTDTQYF
TRBJ2-1 | - | - | TRBV30 | TGTGCCTGGACAAACTCCCTTTCCTACAATGAGCAGTTCTTC | CAWTNSLSYNEQFF
TRBJ2-7 | - | TRBD1 | TRBV6-5 | TGTGCCAGCAGTTACGGTCATGGGACAGGGCGCTACGAGCAGTACTTC | CASSYGHGTGRYEQYF
TRBJ2-5 | once | - | TRBV10-1 | TGCGCCAGCAGTGAGTCCGAAGCAGGGAAGACCCAGTACTTC | CASSESEAGKTQYF
TRBJ2-3 | - | - | TRBV7-3 | TGTGCCAGCAGATCTCAGGGTTCTGACACAGATACGCAGTATTTT | CASRSQGSDTDTQYF
TRBJ2-5 | - | - | TRBV28 | TGTGCCACCCGCCGCCCAGGGGACCAAGAGACCCAGTACTTC | CATRRPGDQETQYF
TRBJ2-1 | few | TRBD2 | TRBV30 | TGTGCCTGGACCGGACTAGCGGGAGTGTCCTACAATGAGCAGTTCTTC | CAWTGLAGVSYNEQFF
TRBJ2-7 | - | - | TRBV6-6 | TGTGCCAGCAGTTGCGACAGCTACGAGCAGTACTTC | CASSCDSYEQYF
TRBJ2-6 | - | TRBD1 | TRBV5-5 | TGTGCCAGCAGCACAGGGGTCGGGGCCAACGTCCTGACTTTC | CASSTGVGANVLTF
TRBJ1-3 | few | - | TRBV10-3 | TGTGCCATCAGAACCGATAGCTCTGGAAACACCATATATTTT | CAIRTDSSGNTIYF
TRBJ1-2 | - | TRBD1 | TRBV4-3 | TGCGCCAGCAGCCAAAGAGAGACAGGGGGGGGCTACACCTTC | CASSQRETGGGYTF
TRBJ2-7 | - | TRBD1 | TRBV11-2 | TGTGCCAGCAGCCACAGGGGGCGAAGATACGAGCAGTACTTC | CASSHRGRRYEQYF
TRBJ2-3 | - | TRBD1 | TRBV11-2 | TGTGCCAGCAGCTTCCCCCATCCGGACAGGGATGATACGCAGTATTTT | CASSFPHPDRDDTQYF
TRBJ2-5 | - | TRBD2 | TRBV27 | TGTGCCAGCAGCCCCACGGGACTAGCGGGAGGGAGAGGAGAGACCCAGTACTTC | CASSPTGLAGGRGETQYF
TRBJ2-7 | few | - | TRBV12-2 | TGTGCAAGTCGCCCCCATGCCTACGAGCAGTACTTC | CASRPHAYEQYF
TRBJ1-4 | few | TRBD1 | TRBV6-1 | TGTGCCAGTAGTTGGGGACAGGGGGATGAAAAACTGTTTTTT | CASSWGQGDEKLFF
TRBJ1-4 | - | TRBD1 | TRBV10-3 | TGTGCCATCAGTGAGGCGGGACAGGGGGGAACTAATGAAAAACTGTTTTTT | CAISEAGQGGTNEKLFF
TRBJ2-1 | - | TRBD2 | TRBV7-8 | TGTGCCAGCAGCTGTAAGGGACAGGGGCGACTAGCGGGAGAGGATGAGCAGTTCTTC | CASSCKGQGRLAGEDEQFF
TRBJ1-2 | - | TRBD1 | TRBV5-1 | TGCGCCAGCAGCCAAAACAGGGGCCAGGGCTACACCTTC | CASSQNRGQGYTF
TRBJ2-3 | once | - | TRBV6-6 | TGTGCCGGAGGAGCTCCGACAGATACGCAGTATTTT | CAGGAPTDTQYF